These 20 T cell receptor beta chains were sequenced from one sample in a study of CD8+ T cells in alopecia areata. Following RNA extraction, reverse transcription yielded cDNA that acted as the sequencing template. Libraries were prepared by immunoSEQ multiplex PCR; TCRdb keeps only in-frame clonotypes and omits some of them. This table holds over 150,000 clones, less than 70% found once. Treatment described: oral pan-JAK inhibitor, 5-10 mg twice daily. Material: CD8+ T cells sorted from blood, obtained at week 24, from a patient treated with tofacitinib. The origin of the receptors is a human donor with alopecia areata.

The V gene is TRBV18, the J gene TRBJ2-7, with a tentative D call TRBD2 (5 bases). The V gene lost 4 bases and the J gene lost 2 bases, with 12 bases spanning the gap. This CDR3 is 14 amino acids long. The germline CDR1 and CDR2 sequences are KGHSH and LQKENI. CDR3 loop: CASSHPDSPYEQYF. The CDR3 region has the DNA TGTGCCAGCTCACATCCGGACTCACCCTACGAGCAGTACTTC.

This clone was seen more than once but under ten times. The CDR3 protein is CATVGKRGSDNEQFF. The CDR3 DNA is TGTGCCACGGTGGGGAAGCGGGGGAGTGACAATGAGCAGTTCTTC. This chain uses TRBV2 with TRBJ2-1, with TRBD2 matching over 8 bases. Looked up from germline, CDR1 is SNHLY and CDR2 is FYNNEI. Unmatched junction bases numbered 13, after V lost 10 bases and J lost 5 bases. The CDR3 is 15 residues long.

The chain uses TRBV4-1 and TRBJ1-1; 10 nucleotides agree with TRBD1. J gave up 5 bases and V 4 bases, and 13 bases lay outside the gene matches. The CDR3 has 17 residues. CDR1 is MGHRA and CDR2 is YSYEKL in the germline V gene. The CDR3 reads CASSLSGQGPRDTEAFF. CDR3 sequence (DNA): TGCGCCAGCAGCCTCTCGGGACAGGGGCCCAGGGATACTGAAGCTTTCTTT.

This chain links TRBV14 with TRBJ2-7; D tentatively reads TRBD1 or TRBD2 (5 bases each). CDR3 length: 12 amino acids. V was trimmed by 4 bases and J by 5 bases, leaving 9 bases between them. Germline V CDR1 and CDR2: SGHDN, FVKESK. The CDR3 is CASSPGTDEQYF. The CDR3 DNA sequence: TGTGCCAGCAGCCCAGGGACCGACGAGCAGTACTTC.

The chain is built from TRBV4-1 and TRBJ1-4; D not resolved. Germline CDR1 and CDR2: MGHRA and YSYEKL. V dropped 2 bases and J dropped 8 bases, with 3 bases sitting between them. The CDR3 runs 11 residues. For the CDR3, the DNA is TGCGCCAGCAGCCAACAGGAAAAACTGTTTTTT. The encoded protein is CASSQQEKLFF.

This clone was detected a few times. This chain links TRBV30 with TRBJ2-7; the D is unclear. CDR3 size: 13 residues. CDR1 is GTSNPN and CDR2 is SVGIG in the germline V gene (reference sequence). The V and J ends lost 0 bases and 2 bases respectively, with 8 bases between them. The CDR3 region has the DNA TGTGCCTGGAGTGTACGCAGTACCTACGAGCAGTACTTC. This gives the protein CAWSVRSTYEQYF.

V usage is TRBV29-1 and J usage is TRBJ1-2; unclear D gene. The CDR3 extends over 12 amino acids. The germline V and J ends were trimmed by 6 bases and 3 bases, with 11 bases remaining between them. Germline V gene sequence: CDR1 SQVTM, CDR2 ANQGSEA. DNA of the CDR3: TGCAGCGTCTTGACAACCGACTATGGCTACACCTTC. It encodes CSVLTTDYGYTF.

This rearrangement joins TRBV6-5 to TRBJ1-5; perhaps TRBD1 as D (6 bases). The CDR3 is made up of 14 amino acids. Trimming pared 9 bases from V and 0 bases from J, leaving 12 bases between. The germline V gene has CDR1 MNHEY and CDR2 SVGAGI. The CDR3 DNA reads as TGTGCCAGTAGTCCGACAGGTAGCAATCAGCCCCAGCATTTT. Translating it yields CASSPTGSNQPQHF.

The rearrangement joins TRBV13 to TRBJ1-5; D is ambiguous. The V gene lost 6 bases and the J gene lost 7 bases, with 16 bases spanning the gap. The CDR3 totals 14 residues. Per the germline V gene, CDR1 is PRHDT and CDR2 is FYEKMQ (reference sequence). DNA for the CDR3: TGTGCCAGCAGTGAGGGCTCCCTCAGCCAGCCCCAGCATTTT. Amino acids: CASSEGSLSQPQHF. The full variable domain, in which reference TRBV13 and TRBJ1-5 provide the parts outside the CDR3, is AAGVIQSPRHLIKEKRETATLKCYPIPRHDTVYWYQQGPGQDPQFLISFYEKMQSDKGSIPDRFSAQQFSDYHSELNMSSLELGDSALYFCASSEGSLSQPQHFGDGTRLSIL.

The genes are TRBV7-3 and TRBJ2-1; D not certain. Germline V gene sequence: CDR1 SGHTA, CDR2 FQGTGA. This CDR3 is built from 15 residues. V shed 3 bases and J shed 6 bases, with 15 bases lying between them. The CDR3 protein is CASSFSLSNRNEQFF. Here the CDR3 DNA reads TGTGCCAGCAGCTTTAGTCTTTCCAATCGCAATGAGCAGTTCTTC.

This chain joins TRBV7-8 and TRBJ1-2; no firm D call. The germline gives CDR1 SGHVS, CDR2 FQNEAQ. The CDR3 totals 16 residues. V gave up 5 bases and J gave up 4 bases, with 20 bases separating them. This CDR3 is CASSLTPEGEVYGYTF. CDR3 coding DNA: TGTGCCAGCAGCCTCACCCCAGAGGGTGAGGTCTATGGCTACACCTTC.

To note about this clone: The same CDR3 is also encoded by other DNA sequences in this sample. This chain connects TRBV5-1 to TRBJ2-7, with D perhaps TRBD1 or TRBD2 (5 bases each). The CDR3 has 12 amino acids. V lost 0 bases and J 4 bases, leaving 5 bases between the germline ends. The V gene's germline CDR1 is SGHRS and CDR2 YFSETQ. CDR3 in DNA: TGCGCCAGCAGCTTGGGGGGGTACGAGCAGTACTTC. Protein sequence: CASSLGGYEQYF.

This clone appeared a few times. Different DNA sequences within this sample yield the same CDR3. This chain links TRBV29-1 with TRBJ1-2, with unresolved D. The V end lost 6 bases, the J end lost 6 bases, and 5 bases lay between the germline ends. CDR1 is SQVTM and CDR2 is ANQGSEA in the germline V gene. The CDR3 runs to 9 residues. CDR3 in amino acids: CSVGNGYTF. The CDR3 nucleotides are TGCAGCGTCGGAAATGGCTACACCTTC.

This clone was detected only a few times. This chain uses TRBV10-3 with TRBJ1-2; 7 nucleotides agree with TRBD1. V lost 6 bases and J lost 1; bases outside the gene matches: 11. CDR3 length: 16 residues. Germline CDR1 reads ENHRY; CDR2 reads SYGVKD. The CDR3 DNA reads TGTGCCATCAGCTTACTGACAGGGAAAAATAACTATGGCTACACCTTC. Its translation: CAISLLTGKNNYGYTF.

The chain combines TRBV14 with TRBJ1-2; D ambiguous. Germline CDR1 is SGHDN and CDR2 is FVKESK. Between the trimmed V and J ends, which lost 0 bases and 6 bases, there was a span of 8 bases. The CDR3 loop spans 13 amino acids. The CDR3 DNA reads as TGTGCCAGCAGCCAAGATTTTGGGGATGGCTACACCTTC. Translating it yields CASSQDFGDGYTF.

The V and J genes are TRBV7-3 and TRBJ2-3; 7 nucleotides match TRBD2. The CDR3 consists of 14 residues. The germline gives CDR1 SGHTA, CDR2 FQGTGA. Trimming took 5 bases from V and 0 from J; bases not matched to a gene: 2. The CDR3 DNA reads TGTGCCAGCAGCCAAGCGGGGAGCACAGATACGCAGTATTTT. Translated: CASSQAGSTDTQYF.

The DNA of the CDR3 is TGTGCCAGCAGTTTCAGGCAGGGGAACACTGAAGCTTTCTTT. Protein product: CASSFRQGNTEAFF. The rearrangement links TRBV27 to TRBJ1-1, with D possibly matching TRBD1 (5 bases). Trimming cost V 3 bases and J 1 base, with 9 bases left between them. Germline lookup yields CDR1 MNHEY and CDR2 SMNVEV (reference sequence). CDR3 length: 14 residues.

This clone has a single count. CDR3 sequence reads: CASSFGAGGSNEQFF. The CDR3 nucleotides read TGTGCCAGCAGCTTTGGGGCAGGGGGGTCCAATGAGCAGTTCTTC. The chain recombines TRBV7-6 with TRBJ2-1; TRBD1 might be the D (7 bases). Germline CDR1 reads SGHVS; CDR2 reads FNYEAQ. The V end was cut by 3 bases, the J end by 6 bases, with 15 bases between. The CDR3 has 15 amino acids.

The chain uses TRBV28 and TRBJ2-1, with TRBD2 identical over 11 bases. Germline V lookup: CDR1 MDHEN, CDR2 SYDVKM. J gave up 5 bases and V 7 bases, and 7 bases lay outside the gene matches. The CDR3 length is 15 residues. DNA for the CDR3: TGTGCCAGCATCCAGACTAGCGGGGTGAACAATGAGCAGTTCTTC. Translation gives CASIQTSGVNNEQFF.

The chain employs TRBV6-5 and TRBJ2-2; possibly TRBD1 for D (6 bases). Trimming removed 0 bases from V and 3 bases from J, with 11 bases in between. The CDR3 contains 16 residues. Germline V lookup: CDR1 MNHEY, CDR2 SVGAGI. In DNA form, the CDR3 reads TGTGCCAGCAGTTACTCCGGACCAGGGGACACCGGGGAGCTGTTTTTT. Its protein is CASSYSGPGDTGELFF.